The 26 T cell receptor beta chains listed next were all sequenced from one sample in a study of regulatory T cells. What these receptors recognize is not known. Study-level results: In CD3G-deficient patients, conventional CD4+ T cells were enriched for hydrophobic CDR3 residues at positions 6 and 7.

Amplification used 52 TRBV primers and 13 TRBJ primers. The method was immunoSEQ multiplex PCR; TCRdb's version includes in-frame clones alone and lacks a portion of them. Of tens of thousands of clones listed, about 90% are singletons. The sequenced sample was conventional CD4+ T cells sorted from blood. The receptor set was obtained from a person between 18 and 30 years old with CD3G deficiency.

J is TRBJ1-6 and V is TRBV7-2; D remains unclear. The germline V gene encodes CDR1 SGHTA and CDR2 FQGNSA. Between the trimmed V and J ends, which lost 3 bases and 9 bases, there was a span of 15 bases. The CDR3 has 15 amino acids. The CDR3 here is CASSFKRLMGSPLHF. As DNA, the CDR3 is TGTGCCAGCAGCTTCAAGCGTTTGATGGGTTCACCCCTCCACTTT.

This chain connects TRBV10-2 to TRBJ2-7; 11 bases match TRBD2. The CDR3 has 14 residues. Losses at the gene ends were 6 bases for V and 2 bases for J; bases not matched to a gene: 3. Looked up from germline, CDR1 is WSHSY and CDR2 is SAAADI. As DNA, the CDR3 is TGCGCCAGCAGAGAGACTAGCGGGGCCTACGAGCAGTACTTC. This encodes CASRETSGAYEQYF.

The chain uses TRBV6-6 and TRBJ1-2, with a weak D call TRBD1 (6 bases). CDR1 and CDR2 from the germline V gene are MNHNY and SVGAGI (reference sequence). This CDR3 contains 13 residues. Trimming removed 5 bases from V and 7 bases from J, with 14 bases in between. DNA for the CDR3: TGTGCCAGCAGTATTGGGGGGGGCAGTGGCTACACCTTC. Translation gives CASSIGGGSGYTF.

The chain has TRBV18 and TRBJ2-7; the D gene could be TRBD1 or TRBD2 (7 bases each). CDR1 KGHSH and CDR2 LQKENI come from the germline V gene. Trimming took off 2 bases at V and 3 bases at J, with 14 bases between the two ends. This CDR3 has 15 residues. CDR3 region: CASSPFRGGFYEQYF. The CDR3 DNA follows: TGTGCCAGCTCACCATTCAGGGGGGGATTCTACGAGCAGTACTTC. The variable domain in full, completed from reference TRBV18 and TRBJ2-7, reads NAGVMQNPRHLVRRRGQEARLRCSPMKGHSHVYWYRQLPEEGLKFMVYLQKENIIDESGMPKERFSAEFPKEGPSILRIQQVVRGDSAAYFCASSPFRGGFYEQYFGPGTRLTVT.

This sequence joins TRBV5-1 and TRBJ2-3; D remains unclear. CDR1 and CDR2 (germline): SGHRS, YFSETQ. This CDR3 is 16 amino acids long. Trimming took off 0 bases at V and 1 base at J, with 12 bases between the two ends. CDR3 bases: TGCGCCAGCAGCTTGGGTTTGGTTGGGGGCACAGATACGCAGTATTTT. This codes for CASSLGLVGGTDTQYF.

This clone was seen a handful of times. V and J are TRBV18 and TRBJ2-5; no clear D gene. This CDR3 comprises 12 residues. The V end was cut by 0 bases, the J end by 5 bases, with 4 bases between. CDR1 and CDR2 (germline): KGHSH, LQKENI. CDR3 protein: CASSPPAETQYF. CDR3 sequence (DNA): TGTGCCAGCTCACCACCCGCGGAGACCCAGTACTTC.

This chain uses TRBV5-8 with TRBJ2-5; no firm D call. Per the germline V gene, CDR1 is SGHTS and CDR2 is YDEGEE. Trimming cost V 6 bases and J 2 bases, with 14 bases left between them. The CDR3 covers 14 residues. CDR3 nucleotide sequence: TGTGCCAGCACCAGGTTGCAGAATCAAGAGACCCAGTACTTC. This translates into CASTRLQNQETQYF.

In its sample, this clone was seen once. The chain joins TRBV7-2 to TRBJ1-2, with 8 nucleotides matching TRBD1. The CDR3 spans 16 residues. J lost 10 bases, V lost 0 bases, and 13 bases had no gene match. From germline, CDR1 is SGHTA and CDR2 FQGNSA. CDR3 sequence (DNA): TGTGCCAGCAGCTTAGCGTCTACAGGGGGTGGGGGAGACTACACCTTC. Translated, it gives CASSLASTGGGGDYTF.

The chain has TRBV4-1 and TRBJ2-6; the D call may be TRBD1 or TRBD2 (7 bases each). CDR1 and CDR2 (germline): MGHRA, YSYEKL. This CDR3 has 19 amino acids. V was cut by 0 bases and J by 0 bases, with 15 bases left in between. The DNA for the CDR3 is TGCGCCAGCAGCCAAGAGGGGCAGGGGGGGTCCTCTGGGGCCAACGTCCTGACTTTC. This codes for CASSQEGQGGSSGANVLTF.

Only one count was recorded for this clone. This chain joins TRBV28 and TRBJ2-7; the D is unclear. V dropped 2 bases and J dropped 4 bases, with 6 bases sitting between them. This CDR3 is built from 12 residues. Germline assignment: CDR1 MDHEN and CDR2 SYDVKM. The CDR3 DNA sequence: TGTGCCAGCAGTTTAATTGGGTACGAGCAGTACTTC. It encodes CASSLIGYEQYF.

CDR3 sequence: CASSPGLNTEAFF. The CDR3 DNA reads TGTGCCAGCAGCCCAGGATTGAACACTGAAGCTTTCTTT. V is TRBV7-9 and J is TRBJ1-1; D not certain. Germline assignment: CDR1 SEHNR and CDR2 FQNEAQ (reference sequence). The CDR3 length is 13 residues. Between the trimmed V and J ends, which lost 5 bases and 0 bases, there was a span of 7 bases. The whole variable domain, remainder taken from reference TRBV7-9 and TRBJ1-1, is DTGVSQNPRHKITKRGQNVTFRCDPISEHNRLYWYRQTLGQGPEFLTYFQNEAQLEKSRLLSDRFSAERPKGSFSTLEIQRTEQGDSAMYLCASSPGLNTEAFFGQGTRLTVV.

The gene calls are TRBV7-8 and TRBJ2-2; 10 nucleotides match TRBD2. The germline V gene encodes CDR1 SGHVS and CDR2 FQNEAQ. The CDR3 has 18 amino acids. Losses at the gene ends were 1 base for V and 4 bases for J; bases not matched to a gene: 9. The CDR3 DNA reads TGTGCCAGCAGCTTAGACCGAGCGGGAGGGCTAGGCACCGGGGAGCTGTTTTTT. It is translated as CASSLDRAGGLGTGELFF.

The gene calls are TRBV19 and TRBJ2-4; 9 bases match TRBD2. The ends lost 1 base at V and 6 bases at J; junction bases unmatched: 10. The CDR3 totals 17 residues. CDR1 and CDR2 from the germline V gene are LNHDA and SQIVND (reference sequence). CDR3 sequence (DNA): TGTGCCAGTAGTATAGCCGGTAGCGGGAGATCTGGAAACATTCAGTACTTC. It specifies CASSIAGSGRSGNIQYF. Variable domain in full (rest from reference TRBV19 and TRBJ2-4): DGGITQSPKYLFRKEGQNVTLSCEQNLNHDAMYWYRQDPGQGLRLIYYSQIVNDFQKGDIAEGYSVSREKKESFPLTVTSAQKNPTAFYLCASSIAGSGRSGNIQYFGAGTRLSVL.

The count of this clone is one. The V gene is TRBV19, the J gene TRBJ2-5; TRBD1 matches 8 bases. Trimming took 5 bases from V and 5 from J; bases not matched to a gene: 4. Germline V gene data show CDR1 as LNHDA and CDR2 as SQIVND (reference sequence). This CDR3 is built from 13 residues. CDR3 DNA: TGTGCCAGTAGTGCAGGGGGCGGGGAGACCCAGTACTTC. Translating it yields CASSAGGGETQYF.

The genes are TRBV6-5 and TRBJ2-7; 10 nucleotides match TRBD2. V shed 4 bases, J shed 0 bases, and the junction held 6 bases outside the gene matches. Germline V gene data show CDR1 as MNHEY and CDR2 as SVGAGI. CDR3 length equals 16 residues. The CDR3 region is CASSFLSGRSSYEQYF. Written as DNA, the CDR3 is TGTGCCAGCAGTTTCCTTAGCGGGAGGTCCTCCTACGAGCAGTACTTC.

The V gene is TRBV6-4, the J gene TRBJ2-3, with TRBD2 matching over 11 bases. The CDR3 contains 16 residues. V lost 4 bases, J lost 2 bases, and 5 bases stayed unmatched. Germline V CDR1 and CDR2: MRHNA, SNTAGT. The CDR3 sequence: CASSARLAGYTDTQYF. The CDR3 coding sequence is TGTGCCAGCAGTGCCAGACTAGCGGGGTACACAGATACGCAGTATTTT.

The CDR3 bases are TGTGCCAGCAACGGGCAGGGGCTTTATAACTATGGCTACACCTTC. This encodes CASNGQGLYNYGYTF. The chain combines TRBV7-9 with TRBJ1-2, with a possible D match to TRBD1 (6 bases). Trimming took off 7 bases at V and 1 base at J, with 16 bases between the two ends. This CDR3 contains 15 residues. CDR1 is SEHNR, CDR2 FQNEAQ, per germline (reference sequence).

The chain links TRBV5-1 to TRBJ2-1; a possible D gene is TRBD2 (6 bases). The CDR3 loop spans 16 amino acids. Germline CDR1 reads SGHRS; CDR2 reads YFSETQ. The V end lost 0 bases, the J end lost 2 bases, and 12 bases lay between the germline ends. The CDR3 is CASSLDPGLTYNEQFF. The CDR3 DNA reads as TGCGCCAGCAGCTTGGATCCGGGACTCACCTACAATGAGCAGTTCTTC. The full variable domain, rest sourced from reference TRBV5-1 and TRBJ2-1, is KAGVTQTPRYLIKTRGQQVTLSCSPISGHRSVSWYQQTPGQGLQFLFEYFSETQRNKGNFPGRFSGRQFSNSRSEMNVSTLELGDSALYLCASSLDPGLTYNEQFFGPGTRLTVL.

The chain links TRBV7-2 to TRBJ2-5; 8 bases map to TRBD2. The junction had 8 bases not matched to a gene; V was cut back by 5 bases and J by 9 bases. CDR1 and CDR2 from the germline V gene are SGHTA and FQGNSA. CDR3 length: 13 residues. This CDR3 reads CASSAGGRVAQYF. The CDR3 DNA follows: TGTGCCAGCAGCGCGGGGGGTCGGGTGGCCCAGTACTTC.

The genes are TRBV5-1 and TRBJ1-1, with D perhaps matching TRBD1 (5 bases). V gave up 4 bases and J gave up 1 base, with 11 bases separating them. Germline V gene lookup returns CDR1 SGHRS and CDR2 YFSETQ. The CDR3 spans 14 residues. This chain's CDR3 is CASSQGVGNTEAFF. The CDR3 nucleotides are TGCGCCAGCAGCCAAGGGGTAGGGAACACTGAAGCTTTCTTT. Based on the CDR3 plus reference TRBV5-1 and TRBJ1-1, the full variable domain is KAGVTQTPRYLIKTRGQQVTLSCSPISGHRSVSWYQQTPGQGLQFLFEYFSETQRNKGNFPGRFSGRQFSNSRSEMNVSTLELGDSALYLCASSQGVGNTEAFFGQGTRLTVV.

V usage is TRBV7-2 and J usage is TRBJ1-5; D is perhaps TRBD1 (6 bases). Germline-derived CDR1 and CDR2 are SGHTA and FQGNSA. The CDR3 has 16 amino acids. Trimming cost V 5 bases and J 3 bases, with 17 bases left between them. CDR3 protein: CASSRGQRGINQPQHF. The CDR3 region has the DNA TGTGCCAGCAGCCGGGGGCAAAGGGGTATCAATCAGCCCCAGCATTTT.

The chain recombines TRBV4-1 with TRBJ2-7, with D hard to call. V was shortened by 0 bases and J by 2 bases, with 5 bases between the two germline ends. Germline CDR1 MGHRA, CDR2 YSYEKL. The CDR3 is 13 amino acids. The CDR3 reads CASSQEPAYEQYF. DNA for the CDR3: TGCGCCAGCAGCCAAGAGCCGGCCTACGAGCAGTACTTC.

The rearrangement uses TRBV14 and TRBJ2-7; the D is unclear. V gave up 0 bases and J gave up 5 bases, with 14 bases separating them. The germline CDR1 and CDR2 sequences are SGHDN and FVKESK. The CDR3 is made up of 15 amino acids. In DNA form, the CDR3 reads TGTGCCAGCAGCCAAGATTCGGATTACTACGACGAGCAGTACTTC. Translation: CASSQDSDYYDEQYF.

This clone was observed a few times. V usage is TRBV6-1 and J usage is TRBJ2-7; 8 nucleotides match TRBD1. This CDR3 has 13 residues. Germline V gives CDR1 MNHNS, CDR2 SASEGT. V shed 4 bases, J shed 12 bases, and the junction held 11 bases outside the gene matches. The CDR3 spells CASSGGQGSWRYF. CDR3 nucleotide sequence: TGTGCCAGCAGTGGTGGACAGGGAAGCTGGCGGTACTTC.

The chain recombines TRBV28 with TRBJ1-5; 9 positions match TRBD1. With V trimmed by 4 bases and J by 4 bases, 8 bases remained unmatched. CDR3 length: 16 amino acids. Germline V gene sequence: CDR1 MDHEN, CDR2 SYDVKM. The CDR3 DNA reads TGTGCCAGCAGTTCCCCGGACAGGGGCCAGAATCAGCCCCAGCATTTT. It is translated as CASSSPDRGQNQPQHF.

V is TRBV6-6 and J is TRBJ1-1; D is unresolved. Germline values: CDR1 MNHNY, CDR2 SVGAGI (reference sequence). The V gene lost 6 bases and the J gene lost 5 bases, with 16 bases spanning the gap. This CDR3 is built from 14 residues. Here the CDR3 reads CASSTAEVATEAFF. CDR3 coding DNA: TGTGCCAGCAGCACCGCGGAAGTGGCTACTGAAGCTTTCTTT.